This T cell receptor (beta chain) was profiled in a study of blood T cell repertoires in COVID-19. The overall study: Samples taken during acute and convalescent COVID-19 were collected in the United States, Italy and Spain.

Cohort allocation depended upon clinical history that participants reported. In the authors' workflow: Reference gene primer amplification gave estimated nucleated cell counts. Produced via immunoSEQ multiplex PCR; TCRdb's table is partial and in-frame only. V, J and clone size derive from that table, while D and trimming were established from the DNA sequence. There are hundreds of thousands of clones in the sample; 90% occur only once, and 1.7% lies in the top ten. The CDR3 runs to 16 residues. Germline V CDR1 and CDR2: MNHEY, SMNVEV (reference sequence). V lost 7 bases to trimming and J lost 2 bases; unmatched junction nucleotides: 13.

Sequenced material: PBMCs or T cells enriched from blood (not recorded which). J is TRBJ1-1 and V is TRBV27; 7 nucleotides match TRBD1. The sequence came from a woman in her late teens or twenties with acute COVID-19. CDR3 sequence (DNA): TGTGCCAGCACCCCAGGGGGGCAGGGCGGAAACACTGAAGCTTTCTTT. Protein product: CASTPGGQGGNTEAFF.